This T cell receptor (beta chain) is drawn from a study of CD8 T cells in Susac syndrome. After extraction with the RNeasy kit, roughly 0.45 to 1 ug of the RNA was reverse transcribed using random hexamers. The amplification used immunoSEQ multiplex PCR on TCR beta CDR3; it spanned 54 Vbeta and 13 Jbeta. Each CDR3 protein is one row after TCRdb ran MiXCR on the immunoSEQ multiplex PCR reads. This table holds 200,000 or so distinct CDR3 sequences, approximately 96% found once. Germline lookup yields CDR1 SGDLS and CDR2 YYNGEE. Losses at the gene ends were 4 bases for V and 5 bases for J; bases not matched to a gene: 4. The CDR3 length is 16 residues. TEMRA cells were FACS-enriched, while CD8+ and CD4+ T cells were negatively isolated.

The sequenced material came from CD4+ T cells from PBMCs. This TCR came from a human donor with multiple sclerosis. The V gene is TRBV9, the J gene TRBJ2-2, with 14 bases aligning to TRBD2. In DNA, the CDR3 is TGTGCCAGCAGCTCGGGACTAGCGGGGGTAACCGGGGAGCTGTTTTTT. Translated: CASSSGLAGVTGELFF.